Sequencing of this T cell receptor (beta chain) was carried out in a study of CD8 T cells in Susac syndrome. V was trimmed by 2 bases and J by 4 bases, leaving 14 bases between them. The length of the CDR3 is 15 residues. Germline V gene data show CDR1 as SNHLY and CDR2 as FYNNEI. When the RNA was reverse transcribed, random hexamers were used with an input of roughly 0.5 to 1 ug. In TCRdb, the immunoSEQ multiplex PCR reads were re-called with MiXCR into one record per CDR3 protein. The sample holds 150,000 to 160,000 distinct CDR3 sequences, 95% seen once. The sample comprised CD8+ T cells from PBMCs. This clonotype was sampled from a human donor with multiple sclerosis. The chain has TRBV2 and TRBJ1-2, with D tentatively TRBD1 (6 bases). The CDR3 sequence: CASSEKSGGPYGYTF. CDR3 bases: TGTGCCAGCAGTGAAAAGAGCGGGGGCCCCTATGGCTACACCTTC.